Each of the 21 T cell receptor beta chains below was sequenced from the same sample in a study of T cells in Graves' hyperthyroidism and ophthalmopathy. TCR beta CDR3 regions were amplified from RNA. First-round RT-PCR of the TCR CDR3 relied on the HTBI primer set. TCRdb re-analysed the multiplex PCR reads in MiXCR, keeping a single row per CDR3 protein. In the table there are over 500,000 distinct CDR3 sequences, 15% to 20% of which are singletons. The sample taken for sequencing was blood. These receptors came from a woman aged 25 to 39 with Graves' ophthalmopathy.

This clonotype came up many times. V is TRBV24-1 and J is TRBJ2-3; D is uncertain. The germline CDR1 and CDR2 sequences are KGHDR and SFDVKD. V was shortened by 4 bases and J by 0 bases, with 7 bases between the two germline ends. This CDR3 is 14 amino acids long. DNA of the CDR3: TGTGCCACCAGTGAGACCTCTAGCACAGATACGCAGTATTTT. It translates to CATSETSSTDTQYF.

The chain has TRBV29-1 and TRBJ2-1; the match to TRBD2 covers 10 bases. Germline V gives CDR1 SQVTM, CDR2 ANQGSEA. V shed 1 base and J 0 bases; nucleotides not matched to a gene: 6. This CDR3 has 17 residues. The CDR3 nucleotides are TGCAGCGTTGAAGGTGTACCTAGCGGGAGCTCCTACAATGAGCAGTTCTTC. This encodes CSVEGVPSGSSYNEQFF.

This clonotype was counted many times. The chain joins TRBV10-3 to TRBJ2-7; D ambiguous. CDR1 is ENHRY and CDR2 is SYGVKD in the germline V gene. V lost 4 bases, J lost 4 bases, and 14 bases lay in between. The CDR3 sequence is 14 residues long. The CDR3 DNA reads as TGTGCCATCAGTGTCACCGCAGACCATTACGAGCAGTACTTC. It yields the protein CAISVTADHYEQYF.

This clonotype was counted a few times. V usage is TRBV6-2 or TRBV6-3 and J usage is TRBJ2-7, with 11 bases fitting TRBD2. V lost 6 bases to trimming and J lost 1 base; unmatched junction nucleotides: 8. CDR1 is MNHEY, CDR2 SVGEGT, per germline. The CDR3 runs to 16 residues. CDR3: CASSRRTSGSSYEQYF. DNA for the CDR3: TGTGCCAGCAGCCGGCGCACTAGCGGGAGTTCCTACGAGCAGTACTTC.

This clonotype turned up a few times. The chain recombines TRBV7-3 with TRBJ2-2; the D gene is possibly TRBD1 (5 bases). Per germline, CDR1 SGHTA and CDR2 FQGTGA. Trimming removed 8 bases from V and 0 bases from J, with 13 bases in between. The CDR3 spans 15 residues. The CDR3 loop reads CASAQGTANTGELFF. CDR3 coding DNA: TGTGCCAGCGCCCAGGGTACGGCGAACACCGGGGAGCTGTTTTTT.

In this sample, this clonotype turned up many times. The chain has TRBV3-1 and TRBJ2-5; the match to TRBD2 covers 7 bases. The CDR3 runs 16 residues. CDR1 LGHDT and CDR2 YNNKEL come from the germline V gene (reference sequence). With 5 bases clipped from V and 5 bases from J, the junction kept 14 bases outside the gene matches. CDR3 sequence (DNA): TGTGCCAGCAGCTCCCAGGGAGGGCTAGCACTCGAGACCCAGTACTTC. This codes for CASSSQGGLALETQYF.

The chain has TRBV10-3 and TRBJ2-2; D is perhaps TRBD2 (6 bases). Germline V lookup: CDR1 ENHRY, CDR2 SYGVKD. This CDR3 is 16 amino acids long. Trimming took 1 base from V and 2 from J, leaving 11 bases between them. CDR3: CAISEWRGANTGELFF. CDR3 DNA sequence: TGTGCCATCAGTGAGTGGAGGGGCGCTAACACCGGGGAGCTGTTTTTT.

This clonotype was seen at least ten times. This chain joins TRBV12-3 or TRBV12-4 and TRBJ2-5, with 7 bases identical to TRBD1. The V and J ends lost 5 bases and 5 bases, in that order; junction bases with no gene match: 5. The CDR3 runs 13 residues. The CDR3 DNA follows: TGTGCCAGCAGTACAGGGGTTTTGGAGACCCAGTACTTC. The encoded protein is CASSTGVLETQYF.

This clonotype showed up many times. This CDR3 reads CASSEQQGQPQHF. CDR3 nucleotide sequence: TGTGCCAGCAGTGAACAACAGGGGCAGCCCCAGCATTTT. The V call is TRBV28, the J call TRBJ1-5; the match to TRBD1 covers 7 bases. V gave up 5 bases and J gave up 7 bases; unmatched junction bases: 5. The CDR3 covers 13 residues. The germline V gene has CDR1 MDHEN and CDR2 SYDVKM.

The chain couples TRBV6-2 or TRBV6-3 to TRBJ2-4; the match to TRBD1 covers 12 bases. Per germline, CDR1 MNHEY and CDR2 SVGEGT. The CDR3 is made up of 14 amino acids. The ends lost 7 bases at V and 7 bases at J; junction bases unmatched: 5. CDR3 loop: CASTGGQGANIQYF. CDR3 coding DNA: TGTGCCAGCACCGGGGGACAGGGGGCTAACATTCAGTACTTC.

This clonotype was detected a few times. The rearrangement uses TRBV7-2 and TRBJ2-5, with D tentatively TRBD1 or TRBD2 (6 bases each). Germline CDR1 and CDR2: SGHTA and FQGNSA. CDR3 size: 20 residues. Deletions cut 11 bases from V and 4 bases from J, with 38 bases between. Written as DNA, the CDR3 is TGTGCCTTCAATCAAATAACTTTGGGGGGCTCTCGGGGGATCATAGAGACCCAGTACTTC. The encoded protein is CAFNQITLGGSRGIIETQYF. Drawing the rest from reference TRBV7-2 and TRBJ2-5, the complete variable domain is GAGVSQSPSNKVTEKGKDVELRCDPISGHTALYWYRQSLGQGLEFLIYFQGNSAPDKSGLPSDRFSAERTGGSVSTLTIQRTQQEDSAVYLCAFNQITLGGSRGIIETQYFGPGTRLLVL.

Remarks on this clonotype: This may arise from a read error, as a much more abundant clone is one base away. The chain couples TRBV7-2 to TRBJ2-1; TRBD2 matches 8 bases. The CDR3 loop spans 13 amino acids. J gave up 6 bases and V 5 bases, and 3 bases lay outside the gene matches. CDR1 SGHTA and CDR2 FQGNSA come from the germline V gene. CDR3 protein: CASSPTSANEQFF. The CDR3 bases are TGTGCCAGCAGCCCGACTAGCGCCAATGAGCAGTTCTTC.

In its sample, this clonotype was seen a few times. The chain joins TRBV10-3 to TRBJ2-1; no clear D gene. V lost 5 bases, J lost 5 bases, and 16 bases lay in between. Per the germline V gene, CDR1 is ENHRY and CDR2 is SYGVKD. The CDR3 is 15 amino acids. This CDR3 reads CAISSDPPPHNEQFF. In DNA form, the CDR3 reads TGTGCCATCAGTTCTGATCCCCCTCCACACAATGAGCAGTTCTTC.

The chain's CDR3 is CASSLGGRATVRGRQYF. CDR3 coding DNA: TGTGCCAGCAGCTTGGGAGGCCGGGCGACCGTGAGGGGAAGGCAGTATTTT. The chain joins TRBV7-3 to TRBJ2-3; D is perhaps TRBD2 (6 bases). The V and J ends lost 3 bases and 11 bases respectively, with 27 bases between them. From germline, CDR1 is SGHTA and CDR2 FQGTGA. CDR3 size: 17 residues.

This clonotype has ten or more counts. The J gene is TRBJ2-7, the V gene TRBV5-1; D possibly matches TRBD1 or TRBD2 (5 bases each). The CDR3 is made up of 15 amino acids. V was pared by 4 bases and J by 2 bases, with 16 bases between. Germline values: CDR1 SGHRS, CDR2 YFSETQ. The CDR3 DNA reads as TGCGCCAGCAGCCCAGGGACCCCCACCCCCTACGAGCAGTACTTC. It specifies CASSPGTPTPYEQYF.

This clonotype was found many times. J is TRBJ2-7 and V is TRBV7-8; D is possibly TRBD2 (5 bases). Germline values: CDR1 SGHVS, CDR2 FQNEAQ. This CDR3 spans 13 amino acids. V dropped 5 bases and J dropped 2 bases, with 10 bases sitting between them. As DNA, the CDR3 is TGTGCCAGCAGCCCCCGGGGAGCCTACGAGCAGTACTTC. Amino acid sequence: CASSPRGAYEQYF. Full variable domain (rest looked up from reference TRBV7-8 and TRBJ2-7): GAGVSQSPRYKVAKRGQDVALRCDPISGHVSLFWYQQALGQGPEFLTYFQNEAQLDKSGLPSDRFFAERPEGSVSTLKIQRTQQEDSAVYLCASSPRGAYEQYFGPGTRLTVT.

There are a few counts of this clonotype. V usage is TRBV24-1 and J usage is TRBJ2-1; 8 nucleotides line up with TRBD2. The CDR3 covers 19 residues. Germline V gene data show CDR1 as KGHDR and CDR2 as SFDVKD. V shed 0 bases, J shed 0 bases, and the junction held 9 bases outside the gene matches. The CDR3 spells CATSDLQAGVSSSYNEQFF. The DNA for the CDR3 is TGTGCCACCAGTGATTTGCAAGCGGGAGTCTCGAGCTCCTACAATGAGCAGTTCTTC.

This clonotype was observed a handful of times. The gene calls are TRBV9 and TRBJ2-7; D may be TRBD1 (6 bases). Trimming cost V 7 bases and J 9 bases, with 20 bases left between them. The CDR3 totals 13 residues. Germline CDR1 and CDR2: SGDLS and YYNGEE. In nucleotides, the CDR3 is TGTGCCAGCGGAGGCCAGGGGCCGTTGGGGCAGTACTTC. It specifies CASGGQGPLGQYF.

This clonotype was recorded at least ten times. The chain links TRBV30 to TRBJ1-1; TRBD1 aligns across 7 bases. The CDR3 totals 14 residues. Germline assignment: CDR1 GTSNPN and CDR2 SVGIG (reference sequence). V shed 2 bases, J shed 1 base, and the junction held 4 bases outside the gene matches. The CDR3: CAWSWQGGNTEAFF. The CDR3 DNA is TGTGCCTGGAGTTGGCAGGGGGGGAACACTGAAGCTTTCTTT.

The sample holds many counts of this clonotype. The V call is TRBV6-2 or TRBV6-3, the J call TRBJ1-2; D is unresolved. Germline lookup yields CDR1 MNHEY and CDR2 SVGEGT. The CDR3 has 14 residues. V was cut by 4 bases and J by 2 bases, with 11 bases left in between. CDR3 loop: CASSSPQENYGYTF. For the CDR3, the DNA is TGTGCCAGCAGTTCCCCCCAGGAAAACTATGGCTACACCTTC.

This clonotype was detected many times. V gene TRBV12-3 or TRBV12-4 combines with J gene TRBJ2-3; 9 bases are a match to TRBD2. This CDR3 has 16 residues. V lost 5 bases, J lost 4 bases, and 10 bases stayed unmatched. The CDR3 is CASSLLSGSYADTQYF. The DNA of the CDR3 is TGTGCCAGCAGTCTACTTAGCGGGAGTTATGCAGATACGCAGTATTTT.